These 13 T cell receptor beta chains came from one sample sequenced in a study of cytomegalovirus exposure and HLA in healthy donors. This PCR relied on a set of 60 Vbeta primers and 13 Jbeta primers. Only in-frame clones appear in the TCRdb table, and some are missing; sequencing was by immunoSEQ multiplex PCR. This table holds 150,000 or so clones, around three quarters found once. The sample comprised PBMCs. These receptors all stem from a male donor in good health and CMV-seronegative.

The chain recombines TRBV5-6 with TRBJ1-5; a weak D match, TRBD1 (5 bases). The germline V gene has CDR1 SGHDT and CDR2 YYEEEE. The CDR3 length is 15 residues. V was pared by 0 bases and J by 5 bases, with 12 bases between. CDR3 sequence: CASSLGQGFHQPQHF. CDR3 coding DNA: TGTGCCAGCAGCTTGGGGCAGGGATTCCATCAGCCCCAGCATTTT.

The V gene is TRBV27, the J gene TRBJ2-2; TRBD1 is a possible D gene (6 bases). From germline, CDR1 is MNHEY and CDR2 SMNVEV (reference sequence). The CDR3 loop spans 12 amino acids. V gave up 7 bases and J gave up 7 bases, with 10 bases separating them. DNA for the CDR3: TGTGCCAGCACCAGGGGATACGGGGAGCTGTTTTTT. This gives the protein CASTRGYGELFF.

The rearrangement links TRBV10-3 to TRBJ1-2; possibly TRBD1 for D (5 bases). This CDR3 comprises 14 residues. V was pared by 0 bases and J by 5 bases, with 10 bases between. Germline CDR1 reads ENHRY; CDR2 reads SYGVKD. CDR3 loop: CAISESWTPYGYTF. The CDR3 nucleotides read TGTGCCATCAGTGAGTCATGGACACCTTATGGCTACACCTTC.

The chain carries TRBV15 and TRBJ2-7; tentatively, D is TRBD1 (6 bases). The CDR3 contains 19 residues. Trimming cost V 3 bases and J 7 bases, with 31 bases left between them. Germline CDR1 and CDR2: LNHNV and YYDKDF (reference sequence). The CDR3 is CATSSQTFRGRQAIGEQYF. CDR3 coding DNA: TGTGCCACCAGCAGCCAAACGTTCCGTGGGAGACAGGCCATTGGGGAGCAGTACTTC. The complete variable domain, with remaining parts taken from reference TRBV15 and TRBJ2-7, reads DAMVIQNPRYQVTQFGKPVTLSCSQTLNHNVMYWYQQKSSQAPKLLFHYYDKDFNNEADTPDNFQSRRPNTSFCFLDIRSPGLGDTAMYLCATSSQTFRGRQAIGEQYFGPGTRLTVT.

This clone was seen a handful of times. The rearrangement links TRBV19 to TRBJ2-7; TRBD2 aligns across 7 bases. V shed 3 bases, J shed 2 bases, and the junction held 4 bases outside the gene matches. There are 14 residues in the CDR3. In germline, CDR1 is LNHDA, CDR2 SQIVND (reference sequence). CDR3 in amino acids: CASSMGGVTYEQYF. Here the CDR3 DNA reads TGTGCCAGTAGTATGGGGGGGGTCACCTACGAGCAGTACTTC.

The chain joins TRBV28 to TRBJ1-1, with D perhaps TRBD1 (5 bases). The V gene lost 4 bases and the J gene lost 6 bases, with 9 bases spanning the gap. Germline assignment: CDR1 MDHEN and CDR2 SYDVKM. The CDR3 is 12 amino acids. CDR3 amino acids: CASSSGVSEAFF. The DNA for the CDR3 is TGTGCCAGCAGTTCGGGGGTCTCTGAAGCTTTCTTT.

The rearrangement uses TRBV2 and TRBJ2-1, with 7 bases lining up with TRBD2. This CDR3 is 15 amino acids long. Germline V gene lookup returns CDR1 SNHLY and CDR2 FYNNEI. After removal of 3 bases from V and 5 bases from J, the junction contained 7 bases not matched to a gene. CDR3: CASSDFEAGNNEQFF. In DNA, the CDR3 is TGTGCCAGCAGTGATTTTGAAGCGGGGAACAATGAGCAGTTCTTC.

The chain carries TRBV4-1 and TRBJ2-1, with 13 nucleotides matching TRBD2. Germline trimming cut 4 bases from V and 3 bases from J; bases unmatched to any gene: 3. Germline-derived CDR1 and CDR2 are MGHRA and YSYEKL. The CDR3 spans 16 residues. CDR3 region: CASSRGLAGVYNEQFF. For the CDR3, the DNA is TGCGCCAGCAGCCGCGGACTAGCGGGAGTCTACAATGAGCAGTTCTTC.

The chain is built from TRBV19 and TRBJ2-5; D is undetermined. Germline CDR1 LNHDA, CDR2 SQIVND (reference sequence). This CDR3 comprises 12 residues. V was shortened by 11 bases and J by 3 bases, with 13 bases between the two germline ends. Here the CDR3 reads CAFTRVKETQYF. In DNA form, the CDR3 reads TGTGCCTTCACCCGGGTGAAAGAGACCCAGTACTTC.

The V and J genes are TRBV6-5 and TRBJ1-6; 9 bases align to TRBD1. The junction had 10 bases not matched to a gene; V was cut back by 4 bases and J by 9 bases. The CDR3 contains 16 residues. Germline CDR1 reads MNHEY; CDR2 reads SVGAGI. As DNA, the CDR3 is TGTGCCAGCAGTTTCAACAGGGGGCGCGGGGGTTCACCCCTCCACTTT. The encoded protein is CASSFNRGRGGSPLHF.

J is TRBJ1-6 and V is TRBV4-1, with 10 bases aligning to TRBD1. V gave up 4 bases and J gave up 0 bases; unmatched junction bases: 18. Germline assignment: CDR1 MGHRA and CDR2 YSYEKL. The length of the CDR3 is 22 residues. In DNA, the CDR3 is TGCGCCAGCAGCCCATCTAGCTGGGACAGGGGTATCCTCCCCTCCTATAATTCACCCCTCCACTTT. The encoded protein is CASSPSSWDRGILPSYNSPLHF.

V is TRBV5-1 and J is TRBJ1-4; 7 nucleotides agree with TRBD1. CDR3 length: 14 amino acids. V was clipped by 4 bases and J by 8 bases; unmatched bases: 8. Germline assignment: CDR1 SGHRS and CDR2 YFSETQ. The CDR3 nucleotides are TGCGCCAGCAGCGACGGACAGGTTGGCGAAAAACTGTTTTTT. This translates into CASSDGQVGEKLFF.

The V and J genes are TRBV4-1 and TRBJ2-3; no clear D gene. The V gene lost 1 base and the J gene lost 6 bases, with 11 bases spanning the gap. This CDR3 has 14 residues. Germline V CDR1 and CDR2: MGHRA, YSYEKL. The CDR3 nucleotides are TGCGCCAGCAGCCAAGGCCAGAGGTTCGATACGCAGTATTTT. Translated: CASSQGQRFDTQYF.